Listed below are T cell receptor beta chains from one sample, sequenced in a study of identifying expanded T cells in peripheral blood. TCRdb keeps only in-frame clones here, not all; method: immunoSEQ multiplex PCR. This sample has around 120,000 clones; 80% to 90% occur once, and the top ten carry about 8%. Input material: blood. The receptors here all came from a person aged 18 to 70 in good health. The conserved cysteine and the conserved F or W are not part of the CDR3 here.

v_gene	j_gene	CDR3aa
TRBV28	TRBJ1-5	ASTNSNQPQH
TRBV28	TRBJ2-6	ASSLLDSGANVLT
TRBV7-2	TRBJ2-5	ASSFIPSGKETQY
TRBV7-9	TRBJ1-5	ASSHGVRNQPQH
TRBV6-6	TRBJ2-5	ASSYPGVQETQY
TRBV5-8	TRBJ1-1	ASQARRLAEAF
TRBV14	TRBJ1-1	ASSQPGAGDTEAF
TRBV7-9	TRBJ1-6	ASSGAGQSNSPLH
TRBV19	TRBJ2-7	ASSNRGVYEQY
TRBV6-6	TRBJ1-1	ASRPKENTEAF
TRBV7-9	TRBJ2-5	ASSLVATWETQY
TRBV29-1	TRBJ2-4	SVDHTAGGLAKNIQY
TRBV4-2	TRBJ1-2	ASSPTGIGGYGYT
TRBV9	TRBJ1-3	ASSEGPGPGNTIY
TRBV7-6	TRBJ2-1	ASSLGSASSYNEQF
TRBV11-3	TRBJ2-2	ASSFSEFTGELF
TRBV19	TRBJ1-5	ASSDRGIGSNQPQH
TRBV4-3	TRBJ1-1	ASSPRWGRTEAF
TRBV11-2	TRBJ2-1	ASSPAYNEQF
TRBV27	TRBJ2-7	ASMRAGLTYEQY